The 6 T cell receptor beta chains given below trace back to one sample, sequenced in a study of cytomegalovirus exposure and HLA in healthy donors (dated by TCRdb to the late 2010s). The library was prepared using the immunoSEQ multiplex PCR assay. A mixture of 60 forward primers for TCR Vbeta segments and 13 reverse primers for TCR Jbeta segments was used in the multiplex PCR. Imported from immuneACCESS, the table was reduced by TCRdb to in-frame sequences with V and J called. These copies leave out some clones; in studies compared against another copy, an unresolved V gene accounts for under half, and the cause of the remainder is not known. The sample yields more than 95,000 clones; more than 70% were counted once. The ten biggest clones cover about 8.3% of the sample. Source material: PBMCs. The receptor source for this set is a woman aged 50 to 65 in good health and CMV-seropositive.

The chain uses TRBV2 and TRBJ2-5; the D gene is possibly TRBD2 (6 bases). The V gene lost 2 bases and the J gene lost 7 bases, with 14 bases spanning the gap. Per the germline V gene, CDR1 is SNHLY and CDR2 is FYNNEI. The CDR3 extends over 14 amino acids. The CDR3 region is CASSENWDSGTQYF. The CDR3 DNA is TGTGCCAGCAGTGAAAACTGGGACTCTGGGACCCAGTACTTC.

The chain combines TRBV4-3 with TRBJ1-4, with a possible D match to TRBD1 (5 bases). V lost 5 bases, J lost 4 bases, and 11 bases lay in between. Germline V gene lookup returns CDR1 LGHNA and CDR2 YSLEER. The CDR3 has 14 amino acids. The CDR3 loop is CASSYTGVNEKLFF. The CDR3 DNA reads TGCGCCAGCAGCTATACGGGGGTTAATGAAAAACTGTTTTTT.

The rearrangement links TRBV9 to TRBJ2-3, with 8 bases matching TRBD1. CDR1 is SGDLS, CDR2 YYNGEE, per germline. V lost 2 bases and J lost 7; bases outside the gene matches: 6. The CDR3 consists of 14 residues. CDR3 sequence: CASSVSGGLNTQYF. As DNA, the CDR3 is TGTGCCAGCAGCGTTTCAGGGGGCTTGAATACGCAGTATTTT.

The chain combines TRBV7-9 with TRBJ1-1; 9 nucleotides align to TRBD1. Germline V lookup: CDR1 SEHNR, CDR2 FQNEAQ (reference sequence). This CDR3 spans 12 amino acids. V was clipped by 6 bases and J by 7 bases; unmatched bases: 3. The CDR3 DNA reads as TGTGCCAGCAGAAAGGACAGGGGTGAAGCTTTCTTT. It codes for CASRKDRGEAFF.

The chain recombines TRBV5-1 with TRBJ2-7; D is possibly TRBD1 or TRBD2 (5 bases each). The germline V gene encodes CDR1 SGHRS and CDR2 YFSETQ. Trimming took off 4 bases at V and 7 bases at J, with 18 bases between the two ends. The CDR3 consists of 14 residues. CDR3 in DNA: TGCGCCAGCAGCGTGGAGGACACGGTGTCGGAGCAGTACTTC. Translation: CASSVEDTVSEQYF.

V usage is TRBV5-4 and J usage is TRBJ1-2; perhaps TRBD1 as D (6 bases). The V gene's germline CDR1 is SGHNT and CDR2 YYREEE (reference sequence). V was pared by 0 bases and J by 4 bases, with 13 bases between. The CDR3 runs to 15 residues. Written as DNA, the CDR3 is TGTGCCAGCAGCTTGGGGGATACAGGGCCCTATGGCTACACCTTC. Protein sequence: CASSLGDTGPYGYTF. Full variable domain (missing parts from reference TRBV5-4 and TRBJ1-2): ETGVTQSPTHLIKTRGQQVTLRCSSQSGHNTVSWYQQALGQGPQFIFQYYREEENGRGNFPPRFSGLQFPNYSSELNVNALELDDSALYLCASSLGDTGPYGYTFGSGTRLTVV.